The next 21 T cell receptor beta chains were all read from a single sample in a study of cytomegalovirus exposure and HLA in healthy donors. In the PCR, 60 Vbeta and 13 Jbeta primers were used. Assay used: immunoSEQ multiplex PCR; TCRdb lists only in-frame clones, some missing. Here the sample spans approximately 86,000 clones, roughly three quarters being singletons. Input material: PBMCs. The receptors originated from a man aged 35 to 55 in good health and CMV-seronegative.

J is TRBJ2-2 and V is TRBV6-4, with D possibly being TRBD1 (5 bases). The V end was cut by 5 bases, the J end by 5 bases, with 9 bases between. This CDR3 is 13 amino acids long. Germline V gene lookup returns CDR1 MRHNA and CDR2 SNTAGT. Here the CDR3 DNA reads TGTGCCAGCAGTAAAAAGGGGACCGGGGAGCTGTTTTTT. This encodes CASSKKGTGELFF.

The V call is TRBV7-3, the J call TRBJ2-7; D possibly corresponds to TRBD2 (6 bases). The CDR3 spans 15 residues. Germline CDR1 reads SGHTA; CDR2 reads FQGTGA. Trimming removed 0 bases from V and 6 bases from J, with 15 bases in between. CDR3 DNA sequence: TGTGCCAGCAGCTTAACCCCGGGCGGGGTCGGCGAGCAGTACTTC. Protein product: CASSLTPGGVGEQYF.

The chain is built from TRBV6-1 and TRBJ1-4; TRBD1 aligns across 9 bases. The CDR3 is 15 residues long. Germline CDR1 is MNHNS and CDR2 is SASEGT. J lost 6 bases, V lost 7 bases, and 9 bases had no gene match. CDR3 protein: CASTSSTGGYEKLFF. The CDR3 nucleotides are TGTGCCAGCACCTCATCGACAGGGGGTTATGAAAAACTGTTTTTT.

This sequence joins TRBV4-1 and TRBJ2-7, with 12 bases that match TRBD2. V lost 1 base, J lost 1 base, and 8 bases stayed unmatched. The CDR3 loop spans 18 amino acids. Looked up from germline, CDR1 is MGHRA and CDR2 is YSYEKL. The CDR3 nucleotides are TGCGCCAGCAGCCAAGCTCCTAGCGGGGGGGCAATATCCTACGAGCAGTACTTC. This sequence encodes CASSQAPSGGAISYEQYF.

The chain uses TRBV15 and TRBJ1-1, with TRBD1 matching over 8 bases. CDR1 and CDR2 (germline): LNHNV, YYDKDF (reference sequence). With V trimmed by 1 base and J by 4 bases, 17 bases remained unmatched. The CDR3 length is 19 residues. In DNA, the CDR3 is TGTGCCACCAGCAGAGTTGGATGGCAGGGGGCGCGAAGGAGCACTGAAGCTTTCTTT. Protein sequence: CATSRVGWQGARRSTEAFF.

The chain is built from TRBV28 and TRBJ1-2; weak D call: TRBD1 (6 bases). The germline V and J ends were trimmed by 4 bases and 7 bases, with 19 bases remaining between them. The CDR3 totals 15 residues. CDR1 and CDR2 (germline): MDHEN, SYDVKM. CDR3 residues: CASSYSTLPRGGYTF. In nucleotides, the CDR3 is TGTGCCAGCAGTTACAGCACGCTACCCAGGGGTGGCTACACCTTC.

The V and J genes are TRBV7-8 and TRBJ2-5; TRBD1 aligns across 7 bases. This CDR3 is built from 15 residues. V lost 3 bases to trimming and J lost 5 bases; unmatched junction nucleotides: 9. Germline V gene sequence: CDR1 SGHVS, CDR2 FQNEAQ. CDR3 residues: CASSFPSTGVETQYF. The CDR3 DNA reads as TGTGCCAGCAGCTTCCCCTCAACAGGGGTCGAGACCCAGTACTTC.

V and J are TRBV7-9 and TRBJ2-5, with D possibly matching TRBD1 (5 bases). Deletions cut 3 bases from V and 5 bases from J, with 16 bases between. This CDR3 spans 15 amino acids. From germline, CDR1 is SEHNR and CDR2 FQNEAQ (reference sequence). The CDR3 DNA is TGTGCCAGCAGCTTCTCAGCAGGGTCTGGGGAGACCCAGTACTTC. Protein: CASSFSAGSGETQYF.

This sequence joins TRBV19 and TRBJ1-2, with D tentatively TRBD1 (6 bases). Trimming removed 2 bases from V and 3 bases from J, with 10 bases in between. Germline lookup yields CDR1 LNHDA and CDR2 SQIVND (reference sequence). CDR3 size: 14 residues. The CDR3 protein is CASSIRRTDYGYTF. The CDR3 nucleotides are TGTGCCAGTAGTATACGGCGGACAGACTATGGCTACACCTTC. The full variable domain, with the rest looked up from reference TRBV19 and TRBJ1-2, is DGGITQSPKYLFRKEGQNVTLSCEQNLNHDAMYWYRQDPGQGLRLIYYSQIVNDFQKGDIAEGYSVSREKKESFPLTVTSAQKNPTAFYLCASSIRRTDYGYTFGSGTRLTVV.

This sequence joins TRBV29-1 and TRBJ2-5, with no clear D. The J call may be incorrect, as the DNA end agrees better with TRBJ2-7. CDR1 is SQVTM and CDR2 is ANQGSEA in the germline V gene. The CDR3 spans 12 residues. CDR3: CSVMRPNYEQYF. As DNA, the CDR3 is TGCAGCGTGATGCGGCCTAACTACGAGCAGTACTTC.

This rearrangement joins TRBV5-4 to TRBJ1-1, with D maybe TRBD1 (6 bases). This CDR3 region has 14 residues. Trimming stripped 3 bases from V and 4 bases from J, with 13 bases between. Germline lookup yields CDR1 SGHNT and CDR2 YYREEE (reference sequence). The DNA for the CDR3 is TGTGCCAGCAGCTGGGGCGGGGGGCTCACTGAAGCTTTCTTT. Translating it yields CASSWGGGLTEAFF.

This rearrangement joins TRBV2 to TRBJ1-5; 8 positions match TRBD1. V trimming: 7 bases; J trimming: 5 bases; junction bases outside the gene matches: 7. Germline lookup yields CDR1 SNHLY and CDR2 FYNNEI. The CDR3 has 14 amino acids. CDR3 residues: CASKYSGGYQPQHF. For the CDR3, the DNA is TGTGCCAGCAAATACTCAGGGGGCTATCAGCCCCAGCATTTT.

In DNA, the CDR3 is TGCGCCAGCAGCCGAGACCGGGGAACAACTAATGAAAAACTGTTTTTT. Translation: CASSRDRGTTNEKLFF. V gene TRBV4-3 combines with J gene TRBJ1-4; D ambiguous. The V gene's germline CDR1 is LGHNA and CDR2 YSLEER. CDR3 length equals 16 residues. Trimming stripped 4 bases from V and 0 bases from J, with 12 bases between.

V and J are TRBV7-3 and TRBJ2-5, with a weak D call TRBD2 (5 bases). CDR1 is SGHTA and CDR2 is FQGTGA in the germline V gene. This CDR3 has 15 residues. V lost 5 bases and J 5 bases, leaving 18 bases between the germline ends. The chain's CDR3 is CASSQGNEGGETQYF. In nucleotides, the CDR3 is TGTGCCAGCAGCCAAGGGAACGAGGGTGGGGAGACCCAGTACTTC. The whole variable domain, remainder taken from reference TRBV7-3 and TRBJ2-5, is GAGVSQTPSNKVTEKGKYVELRCDPISGHTALYWYRQSLGQGPEFLIYFQGTGAADDSGLPNDRFFAVRPEGSVSTLKIQRTERGDSAVYLCASSQGNEGGETQYFGPGTRLLVL.

The V gene is TRBV4-1, the J gene TRBJ1-2; no clear D. V shed 0 bases and J shed 6 bases, with 5 bases lying between them. There are 12 residues in the CDR3. From germline, CDR1 is MGHRA and CDR2 YSYEKL. CDR3 sequence reads: CASSQEWHGYTF. The CDR3 DNA follows: TGCGCCAGCAGCCAAGAATGGCATGGCTACACCTTC.

The CDR3 loop is CASRPRLAGDVSTDTQYF. DNA for the CDR3: TGTGCCAGCAGGCCAAGACTAGCGGGGGACGTAAGCACAGATACGCAGTATTTT. V is TRBV4-2 and J is TRBJ2-3, with 12 bases matching TRBD2. J was trimmed by 0 bases and V by 6 bases; bases with no gene match: 10. The CDR3 length is 18 residues. The germline CDR1 and CDR2 sequences are LGHNA and YNFKEQ.

V gene TRBV11-2 combines with J gene TRBJ2-3, with 7 nucleotides matching TRBD2. The V and J ends lost 3 bases and 1 base, in that order; junction bases with no gene match: 4. In germline, CDR1 is SGHAT, CDR2 FQNNGV. The CDR3 length is 15 residues. Here the CDR3 DNA reads TGTGCCAGCAGCTTGGGGGGGGTCTGCACAGATACGCAGTATTTT. It codes for CASSLGGVCTDTQYF.

This clone was seen more than once but under ten times. This chain uses TRBV7-6 with TRBJ1-2; 11 bases match TRBD1. J lost 7 bases, V lost 3 bases, and 10 bases had no gene match. The CDR3 loop spans 16 amino acids. Germline assignment: CDR1 SGHVS and CDR2 FNYEAQ. CDR3 in DNA: TGTGCCAGCAGCTTGGGGCCCAGGACAGGGGGCGCTGGCTACACCTTC. The encoded protein is CASSLGPRTGGAGYTF. The complete variable domain, with remaining parts taken from reference TRBV7-6 and TRBJ1-2, reads GAGVSQSPRYKVTKRGQDVALRCDPISGHVSLYWYRQALGQGPEFLTYFNYEAQQDKSGLPNDRFSAERPEGSISTLTIQRTEQRDSAMYRCASSLGPRTGGAGYTFGSGTRLTVV.

The chain employs TRBV19 and TRBJ2-5; D possibly corresponds to TRBD1 (5 bases). The CDR3 sequence is 13 residues long. CDR1 LNHDA and CDR2 SQIVND come from the germline V gene (reference sequence). Trimming pared 0 bases from V and 4 bases from J, leaving 6 bases between. Here the CDR3 reads CASSIDRVETQYF. CDR3 nucleotides: TGTGCCAGTAGTATAGACAGGGTAGAGACCCAGTACTTC.

The chain joins TRBV30 to TRBJ1-5, with 7 bases aligning to TRBD1. This CDR3 region has 14 residues. The germline CDR1 and CDR2 sequences are GTSNPN and SVGIG (reference sequence). V lost 2 bases to trimming and J lost 1 base; unmatched junction nucleotides: 2. CDR3 nucleotide sequence: TGTGCCTGGAGTCCGGGACAGAGCAATCAGCCCCAGCATTTT. As protein: CAWSPGQSNQPQHF.

The chain carries TRBV5-1 and TRBJ2-5; a weak D match, TRBD2 (5 bases). The germline gives CDR1 SGHRS, CDR2 YFSETQ. With 0 bases removed from V and 4 bases from J, the gap between germline ends came to 10 bases. This CDR3 spans 14 amino acids. The CDR3, as DNA: TGCGCCAGCAGCTTGGTCGGGGATCGAGAGACCCAGTACTTC. Protein sequence: CASSLVGDRETQYF.